The next 16 T cell receptor beta chains were all read from a single sample in a study of shared clonotypes between healthy human individuals. Profiled with immunoSEQ multiplex PCR; TCRdb holds only in-frame clones, not every one. The repertoire holds more than 1,200,000 clones, with 98% to 99% as singletons. Source material: naive CD4+ T cells sorted from blood. Subset given: CD45RA+ positively selected. These receptors were collected from a man aged 25 to 40 in good health.

The chain couples TRBV9 to TRBJ2-7; TRBD2 matches at 12 bases. Germline V CDR1 and CDR2: SGDLS, YYNGEE. J gave up 3 bases and V 5 bases, and 6 bases lay outside the gene matches. This CDR3 is 15 amino acids long. CDR3 residues: CASSPGLAGIYEQYF. CDR3 sequence (DNA): TGTGCCAGCAGTCCAGGACTAGCGGGAATCTACGAGCAGTACTTC.

The chain joins TRBV2 to TRBJ2-1; 9 bases agree with TRBD1. This CDR3 region has 17 residues. Looked up from germline, CDR1 is SNHLY and CDR2 is FYNNEI. V lost 3 bases and J lost 8; bases outside the gene matches: 14. The DNA for the CDR3 is TGTGCCAGCAGTGACAACTACCCGGGACAGGGTACCGATGAGCAGTTCTTC. Translation gives CASSDNYPGQGTDEQFF.

The chain links TRBV4-2 to TRBJ1-5; D gene uncertain. The CDR3 totals 12 residues. Trimming cost V 5 bases and J 7 bases, with 9 bases left between them. Germline V gene sequence: CDR1 LGHNA, CDR2 YNFKEQ. The CDR3 sequence: CASSSSGQPQHF. CDR3 sequence (DNA): TGTGCCAGCAGCTCCTCCGGACAGCCCCAGCATTTT.

The genes are TRBV27 and TRBJ2-7, with 11 bases that match TRBD1. There are 17 residues in the CDR3. CDR1 is MNHEY and CDR2 is SMNVEV in the germline V gene (reference sequence). V shed 6 bases and J 1 base; nucleotides not matched to a gene: 11. The CDR3 bases are TGTGCCAGCAGCTGGACAGGAGGGACAGGGGGATCCTACGAGCAGTACTTC. Amino acid sequence: CASSWTGGTGGSYEQYF.

The genes are TRBV7-2 and TRBJ2-2; D remains ambiguous. The CDR3 sequence is 14 residues long. Germline V lookup: CDR1 SGHTA, CDR2 FQGNSA. Trimming took 0 bases from V and 0 from J, leaving 2 bases between them. The CDR3 DNA sequence: TGTGCCAGCAGCTTAGCTTCGAACACCGGGGAGCTGTTTTTT. This encodes CASSLASNTGELFF.

The rearrangement joins TRBV18 to TRBJ2-3, with 11 bases matching TRBD2. The CDR3 sequence is 17 residues long. V lost 6 bases and J lost 1; bases outside the gene matches: 9. The germline V gene has CDR1 KGHSH and CDR2 LQKENI. CDR3 residues: CASSPLAGGAGTDTQYF. In nucleotides, the CDR3 is TGTGCCAGCTCCCCTCTAGCGGGAGGAGCCGGCACAGATACGCAGTATTTT.

The V and J genes are TRBV6-5 and TRBJ1-5; the match to TRBD1 covers 7 bases. CDR1 and CDR2 (germline): MNHEY, SVGAGI. V dropped 6 bases and J dropped 2; count of bases not matched to a gene: 7. This CDR3 contains 15 residues. CDR3: CASRGDRAGNQPQHF. The CDR3, as DNA: TGTGCCAGCAGGGGAGACAGGGCGGGCAATCAGCCCCAGCATTTT.

On this clone itself: The identical CDR3 is also encoded by other nucleotide sequences in the sample. This chain joins TRBV7-9 and TRBJ2-7; 11 positions agree with TRBD2. The CDR3 has 15 amino acids. Germline V CDR1 and CDR2: SEHNR, FQNEAQ (reference sequence). J gave up 2 bases and V 4 bases, and 4 bases lay outside the gene matches. The CDR3 region is CASSYLAGGTYEQYF. The CDR3 nucleotides are TGTGCCAGCAGCTATTTAGCGGGGGGGACCTACGAGCAGTACTTC. Full variable domain (remainder filled in from reference TRBV7-9 and TRBJ2-7): DTGVSQNPRHKITKRGQNVTFRCDPISEHNRLYWYRQTLGQGPEFLTYFQNEAQLEKSRLLSDRFSAERPKGSFSTLEIQRTEQGDSAMYLCASSYLAGGTYEQYFGPGTRLTVT.

The gene calls are TRBV13 and TRBJ1-4; possible D gene TRBD1, 6 bases. The CDR3 totals 15 residues. V was shortened by 5 bases and J by 7 bases, with 17 bases between the two germline ends. Germline V gene lookup returns CDR1 PRHDT and CDR2 FYEKMQ (reference sequence). In nucleotides, the CDR3 is TGTGCCAGCAGCCGAACTCGGGGGGCCTTTGAAAAACTGTTTTTT. Translating gives CASSRTRGAFEKLFF. Together with reference TRBV13 and TRBJ1-4, the CDR3 gives the full variable domain: AAGVIQSPRHLIKEKRETATLKCYPIPRHDTVYWYQQGPGQDPQFLISFYEKMQSDKGSIPDRFSAQQFSDYHSELNMSSLELGDSALYFCASSRTRGAFEKLFFGSGTQLSVL.

This chain joins TRBV7-3 and TRBJ2-1; D possibly corresponds to TRBD2 (7 bases). This CDR3 spans 14 amino acids. Trimming stripped 0 bases from V and 10 bases from J, with 13 bases between. The germline V gene has CDR1 SGHTA and CDR2 FQGTGA. CDR3 sequence (DNA): TGTGCCAGCAGCTTAACGTTCAGGGGAGGGGAGCAGTTCTTC. It translates to CASSLTFRGGEQFF.

The chain has TRBV12-2 and TRBJ2-1; the table's D call of TRBD1 was not tested on the DNA. TRBV12-2 is annotated as a pseudogene. This CDR3 comprises 17 residues. For the CDR3, the DNA is TGTGCAAGTCGCTTAGAGGGGCGGGCAGGGGACTACAATGAGCAGTTCTTC. Protein product: CASRLEGRAGDYNEQFF.

The chain employs TRBV28 and TRBJ2-7; D is ambiguous. The CDR3 has 14 residues. The V end lost 8 bases, the J end lost 0 bases, and 14 bases lay between the germline ends. Germline V gene data show CDR1 as MDHEN and CDR2 as SYDVKM. The CDR3 nucleotides are TGTGCCAGCGCCAAGCCCGGTACCTCCTACGAGCAGTACTTC. It is translated as CASAKPGTSYEQYF.

V gene TRBV5-1 combines with J gene TRBJ1-2; 7 bases map to TRBD1. From germline, CDR1 is SGHRS and CDR2 YFSETQ. The CDR3 extends over 17 amino acids. V dropped 4 bases and J dropped 4; count of bases not matched to a gene: 16. CDR3: CASSLGPETGLSYGYTF. CDR3 nucleotides: TGCGCCAGCAGCCTTGGGCCAGAGACAGGGCTTTCCTATGGCTACACCTTC.

This clone was seen only once. The chain recombines TRBV7-9 with TRBJ2-7; TRBD2 might be the D (5 bases). The CDR3 has 15 amino acids. The V gene lost 2 bases and the J gene lost 2 bases, with 13 bases spanning the gap. The germline CDR1 and CDR2 sequences are SEHNR and FQNEAQ (reference sequence). CDR3 region: CASSLSYGDTYEQYF. CDR3 DNA: TGTGCCAGCAGCTTATCTTACGGGGATACCTACGAGCAGTACTTC.

This chain links TRBV5-4 with TRBJ1-4, with 7 bases fitting TRBD1. J lost 11 bases, V lost 0 bases, and 4 bases had no gene match. The CDR3 is 13 residues long. Germline V gives CDR1 SGHNT, CDR2 YYREEE (reference sequence). The CDR3 DNA reads as TGTGCCAGCAGCTTGGGGCAGGGGGGTAAACTGTTTTTT. This gives the protein CASSLGQGGKLFF.

The rearrangement links TRBV11-2 to TRBJ2-2, with TRBD2 identical over 8 bases. Germline V gene lookup returns CDR1 SGHAT and CDR2 FQNNGV. J lost 2 bases, V lost 6 bases, and 11 bases had no gene match. The CDR3 is made up of 17 amino acids. The CDR3 nucleotides are TGTGCCAGCAGGAGGGCCGGGACTAGGAGAAACACCGGGGAGCTGTTTTTT. This gives the protein CASRRAGTRRNTGELFF.